The 8 T cell receptor beta chains below all came from one sample that was sequenced in a study of PD-1 blockade in classical Hodgkin lymphoma. With no exception, relapse followed autologous stem cell transplantation in all patients, and brentuximab vedotin exposure varied. Assay used: immunoSEQ multiplex PCR; TCRdb lists only in-frame clones, some missing. The sample contains 5,000 to 8,000 clones, about 86% of which appear only once. Sequencing was performed on peripheral blood mononuclear cells (PBMCs), taken before the second cycle of nivolumab. Receptors were obtained from a human donor with classical Hodgkin lymphoma.

The CDR3 region is CASSFGQGDTDTQYF. CDR3 bases: TGCGCCAGCAGCTTCGGACAGGGCGACACAGATACGCAGTATTTT. The V call is TRBV5-1, the J call TRBJ2-3; 8 bases match TRBD1. This CDR3 contains 15 residues. V shed 2 bases, J shed 2 bases, and the junction held 4 bases outside the gene matches. Per germline, CDR1 SGHRS and CDR2 YFSETQ. Full variable domain (remainder filled in from reference TRBV5-1 and TRBJ2-3): KAGVTQTPRYLIKTRGQQVTLSCSPISGHRSVSWYQQTPGQGLQFLFEYFSETQRNKGNFPGRFSGRQFSNSRSEMNVSTLELGDSALYLCASSFGQGDTDTQYFGPGTRLTVL.

Turning to this clone: A far larger clone lies a single base away; this is likely a read error. Other DNA sequences within the sample encode an identical CDR3. The chain uses TRBV15 and TRBJ1-3; 8 nucleotides align to TRBD1. The CDR3 runs 17 residues. V shed 0 bases, J shed 6 bases, and the junction held 10 bases outside the gene matches. Germline CDR1 reads LNHNV; CDR2 reads YYDKDF (reference sequence). In nucleotides, the CDR3 is TGTGCCACCAGCAGAGATCGGGGCACAGGGGGGACAAACACCATATATTTT. Translating gives CATSRDRGTGGTNTIYF.

The chain is built from TRBV6-5 and TRBJ2-2; D might be TRBD1 (7 bases). The CDR3 totals 15 residues. Trimming shortened V by 4 bases and J by 7 bases, and 16 bases separated the two germline ends. Germline V gene lookup returns CDR1 MNHEY and CDR2 SVGAGI. The CDR3 sequence is CASSSLTGRHGELFF. DNA for the CDR3: TGTGCCAGCAGTTCTCTGACAGGGAGGCACGGGGAGCTGTTTTTT.

The J gene is TRBJ2-5, the V gene TRBV6-5; no clear D gene. The CDR3 covers 12 residues. Germline values: CDR1 MNHEY, CDR2 SVGAGI. Trimming left V 4 bases short and J 3 bases short, with 6 bases between. CDR3 bases: TGTGCCAGCAGTTCGACCAAAGAGACCCAGTACTTC. Amino acids: CASSSTKETQYF.

This chain uses TRBV5-1 with TRBJ1-2, with D possibly matching TRBD1 (6 bases). The V gene lost 4 bases and the J gene lost 7 bases, with 14 bases spanning the gap. Germline V gene data show CDR1 as SGHRS and CDR2 as YFSETQ. The CDR3 spans 13 residues. CDR3 region: CASSKTGASGYTF. The DNA of the CDR3 is TGCGCCAGCAGCAAAACGGGGGCGAGTGGCTACACCTTC.

The chain uses TRBV30 and TRBJ1-2; D is undetermined. Germline-derived CDR1 and CDR2 are GTSNPN and SVGIG (reference sequence). The CDR3 has 12 amino acids. The V and J ends lost 4 bases and 0 bases respectively, with 6 bases between them. CDR3 bases: TGTGCCTGGAACCGGGCTAACTATGGCTACACCTTC. Its protein is CAWNRANYGYTF.

In regard to this clone: Germline is not matched at one junction end, which may reflect a read error. The V and J genes are TRBV2 and TRBJ1-6; D uncertain. Germline V gene data show CDR1 as SNHLY and CDR2 as FYNNEI. The CDR3 contains 11 residues. CDR3 nucleotide sequence: TGTGCCACGGCCGGTGATTCATCCCTCCACTTT. Its protein product is CATAGDSSLHF.

The chain recombines TRBV6-5 with TRBJ2-1; TRBD1 matches 7 bases. Germline V gives CDR1 MNHEY, CDR2 SVGAGI. The V and J ends lost 2 bases and 5 bases, in that order; junction bases with no gene match: 6. The length of the CDR3 is 15 residues. DNA of the CDR3: TGTGCCAGCAGTTACCGATGGACAGGAAACAATGAGCAGTTCTTC. The encoded protein is CASSYRWTGNNEQFF.